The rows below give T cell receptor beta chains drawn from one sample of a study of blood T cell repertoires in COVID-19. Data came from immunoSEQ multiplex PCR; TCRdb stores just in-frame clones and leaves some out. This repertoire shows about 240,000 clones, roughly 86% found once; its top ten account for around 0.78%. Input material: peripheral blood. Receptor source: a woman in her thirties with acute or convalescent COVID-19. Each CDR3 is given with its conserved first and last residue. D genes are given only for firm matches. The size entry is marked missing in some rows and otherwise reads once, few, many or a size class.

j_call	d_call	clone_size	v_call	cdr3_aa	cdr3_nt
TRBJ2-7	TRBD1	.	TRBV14	CATDEGTGGSYEQYF	TGTGCCACCGATGAGGGGACAGGGGGGTCCTACGAGCAGTACTTC
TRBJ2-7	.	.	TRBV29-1	CSVGRGNSYEQYF	TGCAGCGTTGGGAGGGGAAACTCCTACGAGCAGTACTTC
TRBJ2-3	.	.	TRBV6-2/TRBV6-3	CASSDRNQAGDTQYF	TGTGCCAGCAGTGACAGGAATCAGGCCGGGGATACGCAGTATTTT
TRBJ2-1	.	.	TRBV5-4	CASSLDSDLGDEQFF	TGTGCCAGCAGCTTGGATAGCGACCTTGGGGATGAGCAGTTCTTC
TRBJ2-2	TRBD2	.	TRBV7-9	CASSLGGTSSDTGELFF	TGTGCCAGCAGTCTAGGAGGGACTAGCAGTGACACCGGGGAGCTGTTTTTT
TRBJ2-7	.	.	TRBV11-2	CASSRSLEQYF	TGTGCCAGCAGCCGGTCTCTGGAGCAGTACTTC
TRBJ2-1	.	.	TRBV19	CASSIEAGIQNEQFF	TGTGCCAGTAGTATAGAAGCGGGTATTCAAAATGAGCAGTTCTTC
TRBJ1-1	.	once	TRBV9	CASSPVGYTEAFF	TGTGCCAGCAGCCCGGTGGGCTACACTGAAGCTTTCTTT
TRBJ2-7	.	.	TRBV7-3	CASSLTNRGGMNEQYF	TGTGCCAGCAGCTTAACGAATCGGGGCGGGATGAACGAGCAGTACTTC
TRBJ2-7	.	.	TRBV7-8	CASSLAGRQGRYEQYF	TGTGCCAGCAGCTTAGCGGGTAGGCAGGGAAGATACGAGCAGTACTTC
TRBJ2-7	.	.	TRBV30	CAWTPGHPSSYEQYF	TGTGCCTGGACCCCGGGACACCCGAGCTCCTACGAGCAGTACTTC
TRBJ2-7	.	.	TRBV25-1	CASSETRQGGWYEQYF	TGTGCCAGCAGTGAAACCCGACAGGGAGGTTGGTACGAGCAGTACTTC
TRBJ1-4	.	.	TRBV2	CASNFRATNEKLFF	TGTGCCAGCAACTTCAGGGCGACTAATGAAAAACTGTTTTTT
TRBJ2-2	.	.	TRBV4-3	CASSQEWPAGELFF	TGCGCCAGCAGCCAAGAGTGGCCAGCCGGGGAGCTGTTTTTT
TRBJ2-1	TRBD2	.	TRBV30	CAWKTSGRGVDEQFF	TGTGCCTGGAAGACATCCGGGAGGGGAGTCGATGAGCAGTTCTTC
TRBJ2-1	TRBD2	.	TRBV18	CASSPPGTSGGNEQFF	TGTGCCAGCTCACCACCTGGGACTAGCGGGGGTAATGAGCAGTTCTTC
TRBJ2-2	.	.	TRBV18	CASSPKGGTGELFF	TGTGCCAGCTCACCAAAAGGGGGCACCGGGGAGCTGTTTTTT
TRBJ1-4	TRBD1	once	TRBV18	CASSPRRDRAEKLFF	TGTGCCAGCTCACCGCGCCGGGACAGGGCCGAAAAACTGTTTTTT
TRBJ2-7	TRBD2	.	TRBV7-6	CASSLGVSGRSSYRDEQYF	TGTGCCAGCAGCTTAGGTGTTAGCGGGAGGTCATCATATCGGGACGAGCAGTACTTC
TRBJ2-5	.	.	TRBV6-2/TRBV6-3	CASSPGRQVGETQYF	TGTGCCAGCAGCCCCGGTCGGCAGGTTGGCGAGACCCAGTACTTC
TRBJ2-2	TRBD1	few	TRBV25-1	CASSDETGGSTGELFF	TGTGCCAGCAGTGATGAGACAGGGGGGTCCACCGGGGAGCTGTTTTTT
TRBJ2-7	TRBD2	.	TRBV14	CASSQAAGRLYEQYF	TGTGCCAGCAGCCAAGCAGCGGGGAGACTCTACGAGCAGTACTTC
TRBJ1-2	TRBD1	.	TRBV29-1	CSVLTGTGGYGYTF	TGCAGCGTCTTAACCGGGACAGGGGGGTATGGCTACACCTTC
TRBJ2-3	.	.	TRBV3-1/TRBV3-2	CASSRDTRTLADTQYF	TGTGCCAGCAGCCGGGACACACGGACACTTGCGGATACGCAGTATTTT
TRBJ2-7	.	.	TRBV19	CASSDLTGEQYF	TGTGCCAGTAGTGATCTGACGGGCGAGCAGTACTTC
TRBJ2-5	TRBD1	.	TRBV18	CASSPKTGLTGTGGETQYF	TGTGCCAGCTCACCGAAGACAGGGTTGACTGGGACCGGAGGCGAGACCCAGTACTTC
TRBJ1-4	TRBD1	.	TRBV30	CAWRLTGAGEKLFF	TGTGCCTGGCGATTAACAGGGGCGGGTGAAAAACTGTTTTTT
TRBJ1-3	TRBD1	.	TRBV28	CASRAGGMVTGNTIYF	TGTGCCAGCAGAGCAGGGGGAATGGTGACTGGAAACACCATATATTTT
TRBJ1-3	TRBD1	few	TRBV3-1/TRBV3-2	CASSSRDRGNTIYF	TGTGCCAGCAGCTCACGGGACAGGGGAAACACCATATATTTT
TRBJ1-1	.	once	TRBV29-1	CSVDPLMRVTEAFF	TGCAGCGTTGATCCCTTGATGAGGGTCACTGAAGCTTTCTTT
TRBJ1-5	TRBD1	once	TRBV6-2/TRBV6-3	CASSYSGRAGGRNQPQHF	TGTGCCAGCAGTTACTCAGGAAGGGCAGGGGGTCGGAATCAGCCCCAGCATTTT
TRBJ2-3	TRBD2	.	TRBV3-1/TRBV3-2	CASSQGELAGGPVHYF	TGTGCCAGCAGCCAAGGGGAACTAGCGGGAGGCCCTGTTCATTATTTT
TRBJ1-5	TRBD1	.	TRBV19	CASSISPGTGTQPQHF	TGTGCCAGTAGTATCTCCCCTGGGACAGGGACTCAGCCCCAGCATTTT
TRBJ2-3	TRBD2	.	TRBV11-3	CASSLSGSTDTQYF	TGTGCCAGCAGCCTTAGCGGGAGCACAGATACGCAGTATTTT
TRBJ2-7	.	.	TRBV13	CASSSTGTYNEQYF	TGTGCCAGCAGCTCAACCGGGACTTATAACGAGCAGTACTTC
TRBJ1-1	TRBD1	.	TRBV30	CARSTGFNEAFF	TGTGCCCGGTCGACAGGGTTTAATGAAGCTTTCTTT
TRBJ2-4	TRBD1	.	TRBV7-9	CASILTGARENIQYF	TGTGCCAGCATCCTAACAGGGGCCAGGGAAAACATTCAGTACTTC
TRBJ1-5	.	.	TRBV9	CASSVVSGQPQHF	TGTGCCAGCAGCGTAGTATCAGGTCAGCCCCAGCATTTT
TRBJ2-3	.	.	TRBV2	CASDRDSGDTQYF	TGTGCCAGCGACCGGGACTCTGGTGATACGCAGTATTTT
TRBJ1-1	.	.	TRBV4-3	CASSQEGTSGVNTEAFF	TGCGCCAGCAGCCAAGAGGGGACATCCGGGGTGAACACTGAAGCTTTCTTT
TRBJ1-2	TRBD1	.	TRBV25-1	CASSGRTGGDGYTF	TGTGCCAGCAGCGGAAGGACAGGGGGGGATGGCTACACCTTC
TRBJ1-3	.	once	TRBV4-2	CASSPQVDHTIYF	TGTGCCAGCAGCCCCCAGGTAGATCACACCATATATTTT
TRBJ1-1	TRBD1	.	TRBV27	CASSWTGGKEAFF	TGTGCCAGCAGTTGGACAGGGGGGAAAGAAGCTTTCTTT
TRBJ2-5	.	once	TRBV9	CASSVTDSQETQYF	TGTGCCAGCAGCGTAACGGACAGTCAAGAGACCCAGTACTTC
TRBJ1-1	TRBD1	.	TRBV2	CASRKTGVGTEAFF	TGTGCCAGCAGAAAGACAGGGGTCGGCACTGAAGCTTTCTTT
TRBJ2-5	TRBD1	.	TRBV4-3	CASSPRTGIGETQYF	TGCGCCAGCAGCCCCCGGACAGGGATAGGAGAGACCCAGTACTTC